This entry lists 7 T cell receptor beta chains sequenced from one sample in a study of neoadjuvant anti-PD-1 for oral cavity cancer. The time point was: after neoadjuvant nivolumab, at surgical resection. Measured with immunoSEQ multiplex PCR; TCRdb has only the in-frame clones, and not every one. The sample contains tens of thousands of clones, 65% to 80% of which appear only once. The sample here was PBMCs, taken after nivolumab (anti-PD-1) treatment. The receptors were sampled from a person between 35 and 79 years old with oral cavity squamous cell carcinoma.

This chain links TRBV29-1 with TRBJ2-1, with D perhaps TRBD1 or TRBD2 (6 bases each). CDR1 is SQVTM, CDR2 ANQGSEA, per germline. CDR3 length equals 12 residues. Trimming took 7 bases from V and 9 from J, leaving 16 bases between them. CDR3 sequence (DNA): TGCAGCGCCTATATGGGGGGCTCTGAGCAGTTCTTC. Its translation: CSAYMGGSEQFF.

This chain connects TRBV6-6 to TRBJ1-1; D not resolved. The ends were cut back, 1 base at V and 4 bases at J, with 7 bases in the middle. The CDR3 has 13 amino acids. CDR1 is MNHNY, CDR2 SVGAGI, per germline (reference sequence). CDR3: CASSYLTATEAFF. The CDR3 coding sequence is TGTGCCAGCAGTTACTTGACGGCCACTGAAGCTTTCTTT.

The chain recombines TRBV6-5 with TRBJ1-2; 7 nucleotides line up with TRBD1. The CDR3 sequence is 14 residues long. Unmatched junction bases numbered 10, after V lost 6 bases and J lost 6 bases. Germline CDR1 MNHEY, CDR2 SVGAGI. CDR3 DNA sequence: TGTGCCAGCAGATTGACAGGGATCCGGCATGGCTACACCTTC. It specifies CASRLTGIRHGYTF.

The gene calls are TRBV7-9 and TRBJ2-7, with D hard to call. In germline, CDR1 is SEHNR, CDR2 FQNEAQ (reference sequence). Trimming removed 1 base from V and 0 bases from J, with 7 bases in between. CDR3 length: 14 residues. CDR3 coding DNA: TGTGCCAGCAGCTTAGTCTCGAGCTCCTACGAGCAGTACTTC. Protein sequence: CASSLVSSSYEQYF.

The rearrangement links TRBV5-1 to TRBJ2-1; no clear D gene. Deletions cut 2 bases from V and 0 bases from J, with 12 bases between. The CDR3 covers 16 residues. CDR1 and CDR2 from the germline V gene are SGHRS and YFSETQ. The CDR3 bases are TGCGCCAGCAGCTTTTGGGAATTTAGCTCCTACAATGAGCAGTTCTTC. It encodes CASSFWEFSSYNEQFF.

The chain uses TRBV5-1 and TRBJ1-4; a possible D gene is TRBD1 (6 bases). This CDR3 region has 14 residues. Trimming removed 4 bases from V and 5 bases from J, with 12 bases in between. CDR1 and CDR2 (germline): SGHRS, YFSETQ. CDR3 region: CASSRSGGNEKLFF. The CDR3 coding sequence is TGCGCCAGCAGCCGTTCCGGGGGCAATGAAAAACTGTTTTTT. Full variable domain (remainder filled in from reference TRBV5-1 and TRBJ1-4): KAGVTQTPRYLIKTRGQQVTLSCSPISGHRSVSWYQQTPGQGLQFLFEYFSETQRNKGNFPGRFSGRQFSNSRSEMNVSTLELGDSALYLCASSRSGGNEKLFFGSGTQLSVL.

The chain couples TRBV11-2 to TRBJ1-2; D remains unclear. The CDR3 length is 15 residues. Trimming took off 5 bases at V and 6 bases at J, with 19 bases between the two ends. From germline, CDR1 is SGHAT and CDR2 FQNNGV. DNA for the CDR3: TGTGCCAGCAGCCAAGTGCGCGAGGGTCCTAATGGCTACACCTTC. This translates into CASSQVREGPNGYTF.